The 2 T cell receptor beta chains reported below all come from one sample, sequenced in a study of blood T cell repertoires in COVID-19. Assay: immunoSEQ multiplex PCR; the TCRdb copy retains only in-frame clones and omits some. The sample contains fewer than 350,000 clones, about nine tenths of which appear only once. Material for sequencing was PBMCs or T cells enriched from blood (not recorded which). Receptors originate from a man aged 55 to 69 who had recovered from COVID-19.

The CDR3 coding sequence is TGTGCCAGTAGATATATGACTAGCGGGGGGAATGAGCAGTTCTTC. It is translated as CASRYMTSGGNEQFF. V gene TRBV19 combines with J gene TRBJ2-1, with 13 nucleotides matching TRBD2. Germline trimming cut 6 bases from V and 7 bases from J; bases unmatched to any gene: 6. The V gene's germline CDR1 is LNHDA and CDR2 SQIVND (reference sequence). The CDR3 spans 15 residues. Variable domain in full (rest from reference TRBV19 and TRBJ2-1): DGGITQSPKYLFRKEGQNVTLSCEQNLNHDAMYWYRQDPGQGLRLIYYSQIVNDFQKGDIAEGYSVSREKKESFPLTVTSAQKNPTAFYLCASRYMTSGGNEQFFGPGTRLTVL.

This chain connects TRBV2 to TRBJ2-2; the D gene is possibly TRBD1 (6 bases). V was trimmed by 6 bases and J by 5 bases, leaving 16 bases between them. This CDR3 is 15 amino acids long. Germline assignment: CDR1 SNHLY and CDR2 FYNNEI. The DNA of the CDR3 is TGTGCCAGCAGGGCCTACAGGGCGGAAACCGGGGAGCTGTTTTTT. It translates to CASRAYRAETGELFF.